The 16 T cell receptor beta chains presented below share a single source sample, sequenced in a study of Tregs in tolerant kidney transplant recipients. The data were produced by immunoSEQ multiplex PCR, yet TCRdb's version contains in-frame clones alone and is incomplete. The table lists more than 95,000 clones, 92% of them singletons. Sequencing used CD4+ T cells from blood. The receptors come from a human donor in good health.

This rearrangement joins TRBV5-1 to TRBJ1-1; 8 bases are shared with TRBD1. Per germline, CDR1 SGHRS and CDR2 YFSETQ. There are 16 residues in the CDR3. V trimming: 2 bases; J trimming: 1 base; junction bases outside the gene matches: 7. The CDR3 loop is CASSFNLGQGNTEAFF. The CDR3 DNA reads TGCGCCAGCAGCTTTAATCTAGGACAGGGGAACACTGAAGCTTTCTTT.

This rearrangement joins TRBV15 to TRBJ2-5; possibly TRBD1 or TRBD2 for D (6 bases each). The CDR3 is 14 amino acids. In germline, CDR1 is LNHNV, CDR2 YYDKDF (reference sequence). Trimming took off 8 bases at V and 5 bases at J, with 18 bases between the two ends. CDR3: CATEKGGPKETQYF. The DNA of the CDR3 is TGTGCCACCGAGAAGGGGGGCCCTAAGGAGACCCAGTACTTC.

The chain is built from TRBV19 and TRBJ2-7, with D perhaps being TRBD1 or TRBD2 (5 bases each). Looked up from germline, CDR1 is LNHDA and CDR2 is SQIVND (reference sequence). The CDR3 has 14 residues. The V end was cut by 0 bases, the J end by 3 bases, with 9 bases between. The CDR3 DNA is TGTGCCAGTAGTATAGAAAGTGGGGGCTACGAGCAGTACTTC. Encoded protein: CASSIESGGYEQYF.

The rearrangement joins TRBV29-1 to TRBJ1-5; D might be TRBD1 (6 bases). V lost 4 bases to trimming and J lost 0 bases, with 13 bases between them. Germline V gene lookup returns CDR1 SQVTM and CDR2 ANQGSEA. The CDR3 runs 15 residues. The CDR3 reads CSVAPGAGSNQPQHF. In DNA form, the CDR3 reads TGCAGCGTTGCCCCGGGGGCAGGTAGCAATCAGCCCCAGCATTTT. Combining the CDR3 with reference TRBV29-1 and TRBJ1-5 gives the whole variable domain SAVISQKPSRDICQRGTSLTIQCQVDSQVTMMFWYRQQPGQSLTLIATANQGSEATYESGFVIDKFPISRPNLTFSTLTVSNMSPEDSSIYLCSVAPGAGSNQPQHFGDGTRLSIL.

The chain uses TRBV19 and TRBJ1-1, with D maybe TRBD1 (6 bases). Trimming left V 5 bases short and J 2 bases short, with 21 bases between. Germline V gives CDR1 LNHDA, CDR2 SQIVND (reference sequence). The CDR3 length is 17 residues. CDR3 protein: CASSYGRRTRGNTEAFF. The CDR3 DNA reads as TGTGCCAGTAGTTACGGCCGGAGAACCAGGGGAAACACTGAAGCTTTCTTT.

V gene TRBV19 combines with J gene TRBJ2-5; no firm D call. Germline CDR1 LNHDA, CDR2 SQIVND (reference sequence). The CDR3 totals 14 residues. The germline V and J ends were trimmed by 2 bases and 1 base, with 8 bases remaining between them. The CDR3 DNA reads TGTGCCAGTAGTATAACCCGCTCCCAAGAGACCCAGTACTTC. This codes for CASSITRSQETQYF.

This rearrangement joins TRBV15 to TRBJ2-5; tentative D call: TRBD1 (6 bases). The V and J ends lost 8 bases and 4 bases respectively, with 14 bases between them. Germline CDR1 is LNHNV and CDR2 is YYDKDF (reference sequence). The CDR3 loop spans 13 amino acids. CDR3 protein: CATAPGTIETQYF. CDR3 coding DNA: TGTGCCACCGCCCCTGGGACAATAGAGACCCAGTACTTC.

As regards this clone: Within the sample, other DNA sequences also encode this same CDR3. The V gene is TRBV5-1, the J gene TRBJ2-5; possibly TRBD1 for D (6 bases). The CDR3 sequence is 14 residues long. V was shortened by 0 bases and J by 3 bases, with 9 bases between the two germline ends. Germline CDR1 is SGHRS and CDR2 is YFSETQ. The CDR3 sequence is CASSLVAGEETQYF. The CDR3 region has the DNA TGCGCCAGCAGCTTGGTAGCAGGGGAAGAGACCCAGTACTTC.

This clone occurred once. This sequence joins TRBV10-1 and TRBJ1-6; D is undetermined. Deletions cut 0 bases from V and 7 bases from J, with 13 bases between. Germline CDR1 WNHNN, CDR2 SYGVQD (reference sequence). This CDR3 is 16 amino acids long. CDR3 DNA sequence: TGCGCCAGCAGTGAGTCGCCCAACCGGGAGAATTCACCCCTCCACTTT. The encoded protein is CASSESPNRENSPLHF.

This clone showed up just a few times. Written as DNA, the CDR3 is TGTGCCAGCTCACCAACGGGGGGCGAGCAGTACTTC. Its protein product is CASSPTGGEQYF. The genes are TRBV18 and TRBJ2-7, with 7 bases that match TRBD2. J gave up 6 bases and V 2 bases, and 1 base lay outside the gene matches. In germline, CDR1 is KGHSH, CDR2 LQKENI. CDR3 length: 12 amino acids. The full variable domain, its missing parts supplied by reference TRBV18 and TRBJ2-7, is NAGVMQNPRHLVRRRGQEARLRCSPMKGHSHVYWYRQLPEEGLKFMVYLQKENIIDESGMPKERFSAEFPKEGPSILRIQQVVRGDSAAYFCASSPTGGEQYFGPGTRLTVT.

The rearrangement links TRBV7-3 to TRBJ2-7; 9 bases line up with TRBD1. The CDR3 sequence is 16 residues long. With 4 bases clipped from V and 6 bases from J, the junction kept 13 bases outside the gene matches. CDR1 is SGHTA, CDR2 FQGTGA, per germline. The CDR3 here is CASSSNPGTGSGEQYF. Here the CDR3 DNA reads TGTGCCAGCAGCTCAAATCCCGGGACAGGGAGCGGCGAGCAGTACTTC.

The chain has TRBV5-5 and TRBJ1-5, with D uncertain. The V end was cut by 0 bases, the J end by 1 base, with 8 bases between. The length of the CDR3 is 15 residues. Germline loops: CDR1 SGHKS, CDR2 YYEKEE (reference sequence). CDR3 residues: CASSLGGYSNQPQHF. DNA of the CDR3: TGTGCCAGCAGCTTGGGCGGTTACAGCAATCAGCCCCAGCATTTT. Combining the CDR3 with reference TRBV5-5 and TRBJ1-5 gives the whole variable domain DAGVTQSPTHLIKTRGQQVTLRCSPISGHKSVSWYQQVLGQGPQFIFQYYEKEERGRGNFPDRFSARQFPNYSSELNVNALLLGDSALYLCASSLGGYSNQPQHFGDGTRLSIL.

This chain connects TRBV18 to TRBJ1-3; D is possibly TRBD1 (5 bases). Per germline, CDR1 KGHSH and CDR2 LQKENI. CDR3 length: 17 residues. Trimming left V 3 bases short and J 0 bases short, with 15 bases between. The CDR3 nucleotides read TGTGCCAGCTCACCGACAGCGACAGTCCACTCTGGAAACACCATATATTTT. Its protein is CASSPTATVHSGNTIYF.

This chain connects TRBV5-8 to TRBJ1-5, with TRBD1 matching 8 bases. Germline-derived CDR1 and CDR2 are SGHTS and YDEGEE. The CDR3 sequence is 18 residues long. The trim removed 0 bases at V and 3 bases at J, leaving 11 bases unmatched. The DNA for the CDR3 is TGTGCCAGCAGCTTGGTTGGTGCCTACAGGGGGGACAATCAGCCCCAGCATTTT. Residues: CASSLVGAYRGDNQPQHF. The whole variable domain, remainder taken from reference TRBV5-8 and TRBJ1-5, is EAGVTQSPTHLIKTRGQQATLRCSPISGHTSVYWYQQALGLGLQFLLWYDEGEERNRGNFPPRFSGRQFPNYSSELNVNALELEDSALYLCASSLVGAYRGDNQPQHFGDGTRLSIL.

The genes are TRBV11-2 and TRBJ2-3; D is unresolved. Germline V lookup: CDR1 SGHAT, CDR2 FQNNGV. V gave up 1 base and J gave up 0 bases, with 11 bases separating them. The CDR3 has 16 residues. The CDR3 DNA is TGTGCCAGCAGCTTAGTCCGGCAGGTTAGCACAGATACGCAGTATTTT. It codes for CASSLVRQVSTDTQYF.

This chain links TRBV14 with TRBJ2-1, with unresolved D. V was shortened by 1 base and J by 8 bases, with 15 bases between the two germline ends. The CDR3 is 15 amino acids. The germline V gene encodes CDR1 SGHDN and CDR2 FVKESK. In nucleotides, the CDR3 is TGTGCCAGCAGCCAAGCCGGGCTGGGAACCCATGAGCAGTTCTTC. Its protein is CASSQAGLGTHEQFF.